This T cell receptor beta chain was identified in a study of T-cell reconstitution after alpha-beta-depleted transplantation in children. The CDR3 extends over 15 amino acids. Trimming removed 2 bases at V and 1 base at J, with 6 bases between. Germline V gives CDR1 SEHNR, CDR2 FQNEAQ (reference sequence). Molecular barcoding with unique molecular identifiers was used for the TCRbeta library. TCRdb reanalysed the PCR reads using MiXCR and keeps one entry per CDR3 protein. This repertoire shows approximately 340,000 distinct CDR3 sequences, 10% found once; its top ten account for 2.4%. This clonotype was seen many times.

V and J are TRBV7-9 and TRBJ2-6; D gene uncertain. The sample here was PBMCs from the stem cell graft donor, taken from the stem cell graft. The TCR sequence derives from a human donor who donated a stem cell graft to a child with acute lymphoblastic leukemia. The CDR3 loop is CASSLWGSGANVLTF. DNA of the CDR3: TGTGCCAGCAGCTTATGGGGATCTGGGGCCAACGTCCTGACTTTC.